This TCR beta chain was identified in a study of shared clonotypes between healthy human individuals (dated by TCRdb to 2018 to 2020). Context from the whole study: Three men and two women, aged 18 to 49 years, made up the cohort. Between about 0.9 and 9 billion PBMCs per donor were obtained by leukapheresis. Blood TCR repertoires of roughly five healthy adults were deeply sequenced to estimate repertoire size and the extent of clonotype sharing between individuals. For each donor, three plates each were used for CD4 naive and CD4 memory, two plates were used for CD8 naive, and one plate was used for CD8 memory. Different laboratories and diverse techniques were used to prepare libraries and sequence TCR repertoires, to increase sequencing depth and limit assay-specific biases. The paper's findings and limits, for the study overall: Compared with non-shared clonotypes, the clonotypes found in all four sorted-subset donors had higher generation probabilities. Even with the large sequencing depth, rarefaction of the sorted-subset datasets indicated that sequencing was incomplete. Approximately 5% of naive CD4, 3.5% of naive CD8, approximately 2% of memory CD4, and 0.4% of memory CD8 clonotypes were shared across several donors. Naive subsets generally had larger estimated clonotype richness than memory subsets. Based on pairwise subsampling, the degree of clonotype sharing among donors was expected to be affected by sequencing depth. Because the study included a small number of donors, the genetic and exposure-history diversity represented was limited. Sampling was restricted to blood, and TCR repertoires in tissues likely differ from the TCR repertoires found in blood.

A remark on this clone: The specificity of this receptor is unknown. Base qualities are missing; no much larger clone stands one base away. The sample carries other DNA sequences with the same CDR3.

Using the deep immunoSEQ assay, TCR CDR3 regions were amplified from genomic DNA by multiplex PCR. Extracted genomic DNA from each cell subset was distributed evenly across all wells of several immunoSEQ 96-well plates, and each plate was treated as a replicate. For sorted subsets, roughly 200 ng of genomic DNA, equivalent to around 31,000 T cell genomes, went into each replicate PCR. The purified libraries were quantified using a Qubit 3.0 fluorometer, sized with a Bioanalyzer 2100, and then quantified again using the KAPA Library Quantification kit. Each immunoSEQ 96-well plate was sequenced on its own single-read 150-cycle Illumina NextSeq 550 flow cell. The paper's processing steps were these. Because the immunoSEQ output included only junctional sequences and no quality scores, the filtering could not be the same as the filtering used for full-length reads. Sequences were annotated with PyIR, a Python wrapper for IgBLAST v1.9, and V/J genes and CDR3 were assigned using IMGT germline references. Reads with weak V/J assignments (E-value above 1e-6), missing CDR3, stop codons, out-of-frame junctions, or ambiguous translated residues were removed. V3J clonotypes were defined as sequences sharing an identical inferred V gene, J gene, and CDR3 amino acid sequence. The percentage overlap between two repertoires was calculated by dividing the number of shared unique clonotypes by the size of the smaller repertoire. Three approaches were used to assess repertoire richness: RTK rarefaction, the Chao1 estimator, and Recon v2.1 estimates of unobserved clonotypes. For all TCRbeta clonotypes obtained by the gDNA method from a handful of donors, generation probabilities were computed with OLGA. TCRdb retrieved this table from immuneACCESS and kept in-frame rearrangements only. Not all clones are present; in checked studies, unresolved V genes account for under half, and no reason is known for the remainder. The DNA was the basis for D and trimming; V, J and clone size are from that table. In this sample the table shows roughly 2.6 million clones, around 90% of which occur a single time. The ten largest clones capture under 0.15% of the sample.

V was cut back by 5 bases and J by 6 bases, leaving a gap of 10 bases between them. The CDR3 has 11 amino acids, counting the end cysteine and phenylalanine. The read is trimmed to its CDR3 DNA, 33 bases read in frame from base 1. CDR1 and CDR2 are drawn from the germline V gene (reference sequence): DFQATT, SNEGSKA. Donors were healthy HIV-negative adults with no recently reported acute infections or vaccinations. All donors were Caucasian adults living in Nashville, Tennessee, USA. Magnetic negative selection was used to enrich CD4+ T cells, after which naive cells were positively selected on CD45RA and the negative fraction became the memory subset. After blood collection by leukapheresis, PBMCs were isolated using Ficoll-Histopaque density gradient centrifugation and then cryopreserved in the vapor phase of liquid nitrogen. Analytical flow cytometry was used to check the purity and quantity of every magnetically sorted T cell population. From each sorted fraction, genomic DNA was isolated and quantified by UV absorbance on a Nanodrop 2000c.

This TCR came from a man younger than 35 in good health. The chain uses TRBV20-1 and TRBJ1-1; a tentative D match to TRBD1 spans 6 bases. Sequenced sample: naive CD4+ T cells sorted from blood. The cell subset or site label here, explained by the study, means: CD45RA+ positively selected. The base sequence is TGCAGTGCTCCCAGGGGCTCTGAAGCTTTCTTT. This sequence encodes CSAPRGSEAFF.